This TCR beta chain was obtained from a study of blood T cell repertoires in COVID-19. The overall study: Material from acute and convalescent COVID-19 was sourced from the United States, Italy and Spain.

Residents of about two dozen US areas, aged roughly 18 to 89 years, made up the participants. This CDR3 comprises 16 residues. V was clipped by 5 bases and J by 0 bases, with 15 bases between them. The germline V gene encodes CDR1 SEHNR and CDR2 FQNEAQ (reference sequence). TCRdb's copy holds only in-frame clones and misses some; the assay was immunoSEQ multiplex PCR. This sample carries around 200,000 clones, 86% of them seen once, and the ten largest clones take roughly 3.4%. The sequenced material came from PBMCs or T cells enriched from blood (not recorded which). V and J are TRBV7-9 and TRBJ2-3, with D unclear. The TCR was taken from a woman aged 40 to 55 with acute COVID-19. This CDR3 is CASSPLGATSTDTQYF. DNA of the CDR3: TGTGCCAGCAGCCCCCTCGGAGCGACTAGCACAGATACGCAGTATTTT.